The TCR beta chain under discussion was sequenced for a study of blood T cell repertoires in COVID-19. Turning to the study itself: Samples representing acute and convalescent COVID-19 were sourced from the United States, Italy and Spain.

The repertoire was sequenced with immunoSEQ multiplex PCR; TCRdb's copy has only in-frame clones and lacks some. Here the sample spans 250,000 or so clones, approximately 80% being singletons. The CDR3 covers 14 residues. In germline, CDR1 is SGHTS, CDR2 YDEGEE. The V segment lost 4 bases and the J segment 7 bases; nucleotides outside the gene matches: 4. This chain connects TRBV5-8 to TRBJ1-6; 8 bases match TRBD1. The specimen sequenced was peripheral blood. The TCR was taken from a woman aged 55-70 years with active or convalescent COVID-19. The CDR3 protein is CASSPWTGNSPLHF. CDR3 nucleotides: TGTGCCAGCAGCCCATGGACAGGGAATTCACCCCTCCACTTT.